This T cell receptor beta chain was observed in a study of T cell clones after liver transplantation. Method: immunoSEQ multiplex PCR; TCRdb's copy keeps in-frame clones and lacks some. This table has a few thousand clones, approximately 39% appearing once. Alloreactive TCRbeta sequences came from sequencing proliferating CFSE-low cells in the MLR. Graft donor PBMCs, splenocytes, lymph-node cells, or third-party PBMCs stimulated pre-transplant recipient cells. Germline V lookup: CDR1 ENHRY, CDR2 SYGVKD. This CDR3 has 12 residues. V was pared by 1 base and J by 6 bases, with 4 bases between. This clone has more than one count but fewer than ten. Its antigen is unidentified.

The source material was CD4+ T cells from cultured PBMCs. V and J are TRBV10-3 and TRBJ2-1; D is unresolved. This TCR was sampled from a human patient who received a liver transplant. The graft donor may account for some of the T cells. The CDR3 nucleotides are TGTGCCATCAGTGAGTACAGCAATGAGCAGTTCTTC. Amino acid sequence: CAISEYSNEQFF.